Described below is a single TCR beta chain sequence and its context. Its specificity is not known. CDR1 is SGHRS and CDR2 is YFSETQ in the germline V gene. The V gene lost 3 bases and the J gene lost 2 bases, with 9 bases spanning the gap. This CDR3 contains 14 residues. The data were taken from a study of graft-versus-host responses after intestinal transplantation. Produced via immunoSEQ multiplex PCR; TCRdb's table is partial and in-frame only. Counted here are about 26,000 clones, roughly 82% occurring once; the ten biggest clones make up 0.65% to 0.75%. The chain couples TRBV5-1 to TRBJ1-3, with D maybe TRBD1 (6 bases). The TCR comes from a human donor who received an intestinal transplant. The sample consisted of unstimulated CD4+ T cells sorted from spleen or lymph node cells, taken before intestinal transplant. CDR3: CASSSGQTGNTIYF. CDR3 sequence (DNA): TGCGCCAGCAGCTCTGGACAGACTGGAAACACCATATATTTT.